The 25 T cell receptor beta chains reported below all come from one sample, sequenced in a study of beta chain features in type 1 diabetes. Findings of the study overall: Within each of all four CD4+ subsets, Type 1 diabetes patients had TCRB CDR3s that were moderately but significantly shorter.

These receptors lack a known antigen. Reverse transcription of all isolated RNA meant that expressed TCRB transcripts were sequenced. The assay was immunoSEQ multiplex PCR, and TCRdb's table has in-frame clones only and misses some. The sample contains fewer than 350,000 clones, over 12% of which appear only once. Sample: naive CD4+ T cells from blood. The origin of the receptors is a man between 18 and 29 years old with type 1 diabetes.

About this clone: The identical CDR3 is also encoded by other nucleotide sequences in the sample. The chain links TRBV5-1 to TRBJ2-7; TRBD1 aligns across 8 bases. The CDR3 covers 14 residues. V lost 1 base, J lost 2 bases, and 2 bases stayed unmatched. The germline gives CDR1 SGHRS, CDR2 YFSETQ. The CDR3 here is CASSLTGGPYEQYF. The CDR3 region has the DNA TGCGCCAGCAGCTTGACAGGGGGGCCCTACGAGCAGTACTTC. Using reference TRBV5-1 and TRBJ2-7 for the parts outside the CDR3, the full variable domain is KAGVTQTPRYLIKTRGQQVTLSCSPISGHRSVSWYQQTPGQGLQFLFEYFSETQRNKGNFPGRFSGRQFSNSRSEMNVSTLELGDSALYLCASSLTGGPYEQYFGPGTRLTVT.

The sample holds a few counts of this clone. V is TRBV7-2 and J is TRBJ2-3, with TRBD1 matching over 8 bases. V dropped 4 bases and J dropped 3; count of bases not matched to a gene: 6. The CDR3 has 15 amino acids. Germline assignment: CDR1 SGHTA and CDR2 FQGNSA. The DNA for the CDR3 is TGTGCCAGCAGCTCGAAAGGACAGGGAACAGATACGCAGTATTTT. It is translated as CASSSKGQGTDTQYF.

This clone was detected only a few times. V is TRBV4-3 and J is TRBJ1-1; D unclear. This CDR3 region has 14 residues. Trimming took off 1 base at V and 7 bases at J, with 13 bases between the two ends. CDR1 LGHNA and CDR2 YSLEER come from the germline V gene. CDR3 residues: CASSQVGGLGEAFF. CDR3 DNA sequence: TGCGCCAGCAGCCAAGTCGGCGGTTTGGGTGAAGCTTTCTTT.

The gene calls are TRBV5-1 and TRBJ2-1, with TRBD2 matching over 10 bases. J lost 10 bases, V lost 4 bases, and 5 bases had no gene match. Germline V gene lookup returns CDR1 SGHRS and CDR2 YFSETQ. The CDR3 length is 13 residues. The CDR3 DNA reads as TGCGCCAGCAGCCTCAGGACTAGCGGAGAGCAGTTCTTC. This sequence encodes CASSLRTSGEQFF. Full variable domain (remainder filled in from reference TRBV5-1 and TRBJ2-1): KAGVTQTPRYLIKTRGQQVTLSCSPISGHRSVSWYQQTPGQGLQFLFEYFSETQRNKGNFPGRFSGRQFSNSRSEMNVSTLELGDSALYLCASSLRTSGEQFFGPGTRLTVL.

The chain has TRBV10-3 and TRBJ2-5; 11 bases agree with TRBD2. This CDR3 contains 16 residues. The junction had 8 bases not matched to a gene; V was cut back by 4 bases and J by 4 bases. Per germline, CDR1 ENHRY and CDR2 SYGVKD. CDR3 sequence (DNA): TGTGCCATCAGTGGCTCGACTAGCGGGGCGGGAGAGACCCAGTACTTC. Amino acids: CAISGSTSGAGETQYF.

V gene TRBV20-1 combines with J gene TRBJ2-5, with D possibly TRBD2 on 6 matching bases. Germline V gene sequence: CDR1 DFQATT, CDR2 SNEGSKA (reference sequence). V gave up 6 bases and J gave up 10 bases, with 15 bases separating them. The CDR3 has 11 amino acids. CDR3 amino acids: CSATGLMLQYF. DNA for the CDR3: TGCAGTGCGACGGGACTGATGCTCCAGTACTTC.

The V gene is TRBV11-2, the J gene TRBJ2-2; D uncertain. Germline values: CDR1 SGHAT, CDR2 FQNNGV. The V gene lost 1 base and the J gene lost 2 bases, with 8 bases spanning the gap. This CDR3 region has 15 residues. The CDR3 spells CASSLAPGNTGELFF. CDR3 bases: TGTGCCAGCAGCTTAGCCCCAGGAAACACCGGGGAGCTGTTTTTT.

There are a few counts of this clone. The chain is built from TRBV5-5 and TRBJ2-5, with TRBD2 matching over 8 bases. After removal of 4 bases from V and 0 bases from J, the junction contained 8 bases not matched to a gene. CDR3 length: 16 amino acids. CDR1 SGHKS and CDR2 YYEKEE come from the germline V gene (reference sequence). The CDR3 reads CASSTSTSGYQETQYF. As DNA, the CDR3 is TGTGCCAGCAGCACTAGTACTAGCGGTTACCAAGAGACCCAGTACTTC.

The sample holds a few counts of this clone. The gene calls are TRBV30 and TRBJ2-1; a possible D gene is TRBD2 (5 bases). Trimming cost V 1 base and J 0 bases, with 10 bases left between them. This CDR3 is built from 15 residues. Germline CDR1 GTSNPN, CDR2 SVGIG (reference sequence). In DNA, the CDR3 is TGTGCCTGGAGTGACGGAGGTGGCTCCTACAATGAGCAGTTCTTC. Its protein is CAWSDGGGSYNEQFF.

This clone has just a few counts. The chain has TRBV9 and TRBJ2-5; 14 bases map to TRBD2. J lost 3 bases, V lost 4 bases, and 5 bases had no gene match. Germline loops: CDR1 SGDLS, CDR2 YYNGEE. This CDR3 has 16 residues. The CDR3, as DNA: TGTGCCAGCAGCCCTGGACTAGCGGGGGGCGAAGAGACCCAGTACTTC. Translation gives CASSPGLAGGEETQYF.

The chain uses TRBV7-2 and TRBJ2-4; 11 bases align to TRBD1. CDR3 size: 14 residues. The trim removed 5 bases at V and 9 bases at J, leaving 6 bases unmatched. The V gene's germline CDR1 is SGHTA and CDR2 FQGNSA. This CDR3 reads CASSLDRGRIIQYF. CDR3 bases: TGTGCCAGCAGCCTGGACAGGGGGCGGATCATTCAGTACTTC.

The chain has TRBV18 and TRBJ1-3; TRBD1 matches at 7 bases. This CDR3 has 17 residues. J lost 1 base, V lost 1 base, and 7 bases had no gene match. Germline lookup yields CDR1 KGHSH and CDR2 LQKENI. CDR3 coding DNA: TGTGCCAGCTCACCACAACGTTGGGGACAGTCTGGAAACACCATATATTTT. Protein product: CASSPQRWGQSGNTIYF.

The chain is built from TRBV4-1 and TRBJ2-7; no clear D. The CDR3 has 15 amino acids. CDR1 and CDR2 (germline): MGHRA, YSYEKL. The V and J ends lost 6 bases and 0 bases respectively, with 15 bases between them. The CDR3 DNA reads as TGCGCCAGCAGTCTTATGCCGGGTTACTCCTACGAGCAGTACTTC. Protein product: CASSLMPGYSYEQYF.

Note on this clone: A junction boundary mismatches the germline segment, possibly from a read error. The rearrangement joins TRBV5-1 to TRBJ2-7; a possible D gene is TRBD1 (5 bases). The CDR3 is made up of 15 amino acids. From germline, CDR1 is SGHRS and CDR2 YFSETQ. The DNA for the CDR3 is TGCGCCAGCAGCGACCAGGGTAGTCTCTCCTCCGAGCAGTACTTC. Translation: CASSDQGSLSSEQYF.

The rearrangement uses TRBV5-1 and TRBJ2-1; 13 bases are shared with TRBD2. This CDR3 is built from 17 residues. Germline assignment: CDR1 SGHRS and CDR2 YFSETQ. J lost 2 bases, V lost 3 bases, and 5 bases had no gene match. The CDR3 DNA sequence: TGCGCCAGCAGCTCGGGGACTAGCGGGATCACCTACAATGAGCAGTTCTTC. Translating gives CASSSGTSGITYNEQFF.

This clone has only a few counts. The chain has TRBV5-1 and TRBJ2-7, with TRBD2 matching 9 bases. After removal of 3 bases from V and 6 bases from J, the junction contained 10 bases not matched to a gene. This CDR3 region has 15 residues. Germline-derived CDR1 and CDR2 are SGHRS and YFSETQ. The CDR3 spells CASSSVGTSWGEQYF. CDR3 DNA: TGCGCCAGCAGCTCGGTTGGGACTAGCTGGGGCGAGCAGTACTTC.

In this sample, this clone turned up a few times. The sample holds other DNA sequences that translate to the same CDR3. V is TRBV5-4 and J is TRBJ2-5; 8 bases align to TRBD1. With V trimmed by 2 bases and J by 2 bases, 2 bases remained unmatched. The CDR3 contains 14 residues. Germline-derived CDR1 and CDR2 are SGHNT and YYREEE (reference sequence). DNA of the CDR3: TGTGCCAGCAGCTTCGGACAGGGTCAAGAGACCCAGTACTTC. Translation: CASSFGQGQETQYF.

This clone was seen only a few times. The V and J genes are TRBV5-1 and TRBJ2-1; TRBD1 matches 11 bases. Germline trimming cut 0 bases from V and 8 bases from J; bases unmatched to any gene: 1. There are 14 residues in the CDR3. Germline V CDR1 and CDR2: SGHRS, YFSETQ. CDR3 in amino acids: CASSLGTGGDEQFF. As DNA, the CDR3 is TGCGCCAGCAGCTTGGGGACAGGGGGCGATGAGCAGTTCTTC.

The CDR3 region is CASSLWRESPGELFF. CDR3 DNA sequence: TGCGCCAGCAGCTTGTGGCGGGAGTCCCCCGGGGAGCTGTTTTTT. This chain joins TRBV5-1 and TRBJ2-2; TRBD2 matches at 7 bases. CDR1 SGHRS and CDR2 YFSETQ come from the germline V gene. The CDR3 is made up of 15 amino acids. Trimming removed 1 base from V and 6 bases from J; junction bases left unmatched: 6.

This clone was picked up a small number of times. The chain carries TRBV14 and TRBJ2-7; D not resolved. CDR3 size: 14 residues. The V gene lost 4 bases and the J gene lost 7 bases, with 17 bases spanning the gap. Germline V gene lookup returns CDR1 SGHDN and CDR2 FVKESK. The CDR3 sequence is CASSPLRRFGEQYF. CDR3 DNA sequence: TGTGCCAGCAGCCCCCTTAGACGGTTCGGGGAGCAGTACTTC.

This clone was counted only a few times. The rearrangement links TRBV5-1 to TRBJ1-1, with D unclear. The CDR3 has 15 residues. The V gene lost 4 bases and the J gene lost 1 base, with 14 bases spanning the gap. CDR1 is SGHRS and CDR2 is YFSETQ in the germline V gene. Here the CDR3 reads CASSLRWSANTEAFF. CDR3 nucleotides: TGCGCCAGCAGCCTCCGGTGGAGCGCGAACACTGAAGCTTTCTTT.

The chain employs TRBV7-2 and TRBJ2-3, with D hard to call. The CDR3 spans 12 residues. Germline CDR1 is SGHTA and CDR2 is FQGNSA. V was trimmed by 5 bases and J by 3 bases, leaving 6 bases between them. This chain's CDR3 is CASSRLTDTQYF. The CDR3 nucleotides are TGTGCCAGCAGCCGGTTAACAGATACGCAGTATTTT. Complete variable domain (other parts from reference TRBV7-2 and TRBJ2-3): GAGVSQSPSNKVTEKGKDVELRCDPISGHTALYWYRQSLGQGLEFLIYFQGNSAPDKSGLPSDRFSAERTGGSVSTLTIQRTQQEDSAVYLCASSRLTDTQYFGPGTRLTVL.

This sequence joins TRBV7-2 and TRBJ2-4; 7 positions agree with TRBD1. CDR3 size: 16 residues. Germline CDR1 is SGHTA and CDR2 is FQGNSA. With V trimmed by 3 bases and J by 0 bases, 5 bases remained unmatched. The DNA of the CDR3 is TGTGCCAGCAGCTTCAGGACAGGCCTAGCCAAAAACATTCAGTACTTC. The encoded protein is CASSFRTGLAKNIQYF.

This clone was seen only a few times. The V gene is TRBV5-4, the J gene TRBJ2-1; TRBD2 agrees at 10 bases. Trimming cost V 1 base and J 9 bases; bases outside gene matches: 7. The CDR3 runs to 15 residues. Looked up from germline, CDR1 is SGHNT and CDR2 is YYREEE (reference sequence). CDR3: CASSLRVGTSVEQFF. The CDR3 nucleotides are TGTGCCAGCAGCTTGAGGGTCGGGACTAGCGTTGAGCAGTTCTTC.

This clone turned up a few times. The chain links TRBV11-2 to TRBJ1-1; a weak D match, TRBD1 (6 bases). Trimming removed 4 bases at V and 0 bases at J, with 6 bases between. CDR3 length: 13 amino acids. The V gene's germline CDR1 is SGHAT and CDR2 FQNNGV. The CDR3 DNA reads TGTGCCAGCAGCTCAGGGGTGAACACTGAAGCTTTCTTT. Its protein product is CASSSGVNTEAFF. The variable domain in full, completed from reference TRBV11-2 and TRBJ1-1, reads EAGVAQSPRYKIIEKRQSVAFWCNPISGHATLYWYQQILGQGPKLLIQFQNNGVVDDSQLPKDRFSAERLKGVDSTLKIQPAKLEDSAVYLCASSSGVNTEAFFGQGTRLTVV.